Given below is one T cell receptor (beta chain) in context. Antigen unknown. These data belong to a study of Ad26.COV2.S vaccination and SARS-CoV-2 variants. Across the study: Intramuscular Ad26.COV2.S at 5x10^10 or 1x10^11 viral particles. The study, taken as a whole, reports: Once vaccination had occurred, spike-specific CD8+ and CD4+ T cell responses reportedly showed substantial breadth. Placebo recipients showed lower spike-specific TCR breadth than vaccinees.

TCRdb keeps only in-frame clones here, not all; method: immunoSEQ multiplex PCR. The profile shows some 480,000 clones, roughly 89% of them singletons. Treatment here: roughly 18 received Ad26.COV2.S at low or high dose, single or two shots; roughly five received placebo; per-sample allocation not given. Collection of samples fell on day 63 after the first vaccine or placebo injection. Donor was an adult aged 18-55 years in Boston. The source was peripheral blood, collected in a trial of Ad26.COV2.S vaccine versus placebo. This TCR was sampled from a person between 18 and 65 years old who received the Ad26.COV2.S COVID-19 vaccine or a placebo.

CDR3 sequence reads: CASSRGWGNTEAFF. CDR3 nucleotide sequence: TGTGCCAGCAGTCGGGGGTGGGGGAACACTGAAGCTTTCTTT. The rearrangement uses TRBV3-1 (or the pseudogene TRBV3-2) and TRBJ1-1; possibly TRBD1 for D (5 bases). Trimming removed 6 bases at V and 1 base at J, with 12 bases between. Germline loops: CDR1 LGHDT, CDR2 YNNKEL (reference sequence). The CDR3 covers 14 residues.